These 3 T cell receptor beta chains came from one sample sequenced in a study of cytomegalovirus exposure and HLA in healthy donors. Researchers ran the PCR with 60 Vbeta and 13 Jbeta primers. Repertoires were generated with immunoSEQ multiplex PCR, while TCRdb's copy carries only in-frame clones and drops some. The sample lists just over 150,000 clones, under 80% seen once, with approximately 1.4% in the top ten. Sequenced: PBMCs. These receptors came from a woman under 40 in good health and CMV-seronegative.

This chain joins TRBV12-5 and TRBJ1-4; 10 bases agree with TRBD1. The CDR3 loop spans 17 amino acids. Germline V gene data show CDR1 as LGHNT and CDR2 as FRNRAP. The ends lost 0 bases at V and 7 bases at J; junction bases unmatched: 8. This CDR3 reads CASGLVRGQGVREKLFF. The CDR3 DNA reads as TGTGCTAGTGGTTTGGTAAGAGGACAGGGGGTACGTGAAAAACTGTTTTTT.

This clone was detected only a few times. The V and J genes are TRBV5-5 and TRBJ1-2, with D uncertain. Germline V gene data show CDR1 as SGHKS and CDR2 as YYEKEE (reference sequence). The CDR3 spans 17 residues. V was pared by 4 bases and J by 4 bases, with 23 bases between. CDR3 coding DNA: TGTGCCAGCAGCCCGGGAGGGTGGGAGGACTGGATCTATGGCTACACCTTC. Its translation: CASSPGGWEDWIYGYTF.

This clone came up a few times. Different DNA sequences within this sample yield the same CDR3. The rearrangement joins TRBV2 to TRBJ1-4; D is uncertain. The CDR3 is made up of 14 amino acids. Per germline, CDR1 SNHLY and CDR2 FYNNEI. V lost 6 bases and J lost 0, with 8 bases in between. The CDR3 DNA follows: TGTGCCAGCAGAAGAGGGACAACTAATGAAAAACTGTTTTTT. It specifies CASRRGTTNEKLFF.